This T cell receptor (beta chain) originates from a study of control samples from healthy donors and cancer patients. Data came from immunoSEQ multiplex PCR; TCRdb stores just in-frame clones and leaves some out. The table includes 90,000 to 110,000 clones, just over 90% detected once. CDR1 and CDR2 from the germline V gene are MDHEN and SYDVKM. V gave up 6 bases and J gave up 6 bases, with 30 bases separating them. The CDR3 extends over 19 amino acids. The chain has TRBV28 and TRBJ2-1; possibly TRBD2 for D (5 bases). The sequenced material came from blood. The sequence was obtained from a human donor in good health. The donor label of this sample is uncertain. The chain's CDR3 is CASSLYPPGSSAVLNEQFF. The CDR3 coding sequence is TGTGCCAGCAGCCTTTACCCCCCGGGATCGTCTGCGGTGCTCAATGAGCAGTTCTTC. The variable domain in full, completed from reference TRBV28 and TRBJ2-1, reads DVKVTQSSRYLVKRTGEKVFLECVQDMDHENMFWYRQDPGLGLRLIYFSYDVKMKEKGDIPEGYSVSREKKERFSLILESASTNQTSMYLCASSLYPPGSSAVLNEQFFGPGTRLTVL.